This paragraph reports one TCR beta chain. Its matching antigen is unknown. The CDR3 ends on some other residue instead of the conserved phenylalanine or tryptophan, so this is likely a read error. These data originate in a study of tumor and adjacent non-tumor tissue in lung cancer. Study as a whole: There were 12 adenocarcinoma, a couple of squamous cell carcinoma and 1 small cell lung cancer cases. Study results and limitations: Tumor TCR diversity, when higher, was linked to shorter survival. Compared with tumor, normal lung showed significantly lower TCR diversity. Top 100 clones took a larger repertoire share in normal lung.

No cell sorting was done before RNA was extracted from the tissue. Three rounds of nested PCR, following a modified ARM-PCR protocol, produced the TCRbeta library. From the multiplex PCR reads, TCRdb called clonotypes with MiXCR, one entry per CDR3 protein. Among fewer than 150,000 distinct CDR3 sequences listed, around 65% were seen once. The germline V gene encodes CDR1 SGHAT and CDR2 FQNNGV. The CDR3 is made up of 12 amino acids. This receptor was identified in a man aged 55 to 70 with small cell lung cancer. The sequenced sample consisted of lung tumor tissue. The chain employs TRBV11-2 and TRBJ2-5, with 8 bases matching TRBD1. In DNA form, the CDR3 reads TGTGCCAGCAGCTCGGACAGGGAGATCCAGTACTCC. Its translation is CASSSDREIQYS.